A single sample is the source of the 6 T cell receptor beta chains below, sequenced in a study of T cell responses to AZD1222 COVID-19 vaccine. The protocol was immunoSEQ multiplex PCR, while the TCRdb copy is restricted to in-frame clones and leaves out a portion. The sample includes some 180,000 clones, almost 95% of them seen just once. The sample in question was peripheral blood, obtained on day 0 of AZD1222 vaccination. These receptors were obtained from an adult in good health.

This clone was seen only once. The chain has TRBV6-2 or TRBV6-3 and TRBJ2-7; D is possibly TRBD1 or TRBD2 (6 bases each). CDR3 size: 12 residues. With 5 bases removed from V and 6 bases from J, the gap between germline ends came to 11 bases. From germline, CDR1 is MNHEY and CDR2 SVGEGT. CDR3 DNA: TGTGCCAGCAGTATTGGAGGGGGCGAGCAGTACGTC. It encodes CASSIGGGEQYV.

This clone was observed a single time. This chain joins TRBV5-1 and TRBJ2-1; 8 nucleotides line up with TRBD2. J lost 2 bases, V lost 1 base, and 5 bases had no gene match. Germline V gene lookup returns CDR1 SGHRS and CDR2 YFSETQ. This CDR3 comprises 16 residues. The CDR3, as DNA: TGCGCCAGCAGCTTGAGCGGGGGTAGTACCTACAATGAGCAGTTCTTC. Translation: CASSLSGGSTYNEQFF.

The chain recombines TRBV11-2 with TRBJ1-5; D gene uncertain. Germline V gene sequence: CDR1 SGHAT, CDR2 FQNNGV. V lost 2 bases, J lost 3 bases, and 8 bases lay in between. The CDR3 is 14 amino acids. In DNA, the CDR3 is TGTGCCAGCAGCTTAACCGGGTTCAATCAGCCCCAGCATTTT. Residues: CASSLTGFNQPQHF.

The CDR3 DNA follows: TGCGCCAGCAGCCCCAGAAACCGGGGGGGCCCCCTTAGCACAGATACGCAGTATTTT. Translated, it gives CASSPRNRGGPLSTDTQYF. This chain links TRBV4-1 with TRBJ2-3, with 8 positions matching TRBD2. The CDR3 is 19 amino acids. Germline V gives CDR1 MGHRA, CDR2 YSYEKL. Losses at the gene ends were 4 bases for V and 0 bases for J; bases not matched to a gene: 15.

The chain has TRBV2 and TRBJ1-1; D is possibly TRBD1 (5 bases). Trimming left V 2 bases short and J 4 bases short, with 11 bases between. CDR3 length equals 14 residues. Germline CDR1 and CDR2: SNHLY and FYNNEI. The CDR3 reads CASSESGGSTEAFF. As DNA, the CDR3 is TGTGCCAGCAGTGAATCCGGGGGTTCCACTGAAGCTTTCTTT.

The rearrangement joins TRBV3-1 (or the pseudogene TRBV3-2) to TRBJ1-1, with no clear D. The CDR3 covers 13 residues. Trimming pared 4 bases from V and 1 base from J, leaving 7 bases between. Germline V gene data show CDR1 as LGHDT and CDR2 as YNNKEL (reference sequence). The CDR3 nucleotides are TGTGCCAGCAGCCGGGCCACGAACACTGAAGCTTTCTTT. Its translation is CASSRATNTEAFF.